A selection of T cell receptor beta chains follows, all from one sample in a study of blood T cell repertoires in COVID-19. Sequencing was performed with immunoSEQ multiplex PCR; in TCRdb, only in-frame clones are kept and a portion is missing. Found here are 100,000 to 150,000 clones, 65% to 85% of them singletons; the top ten hold approximately 17%. The specimen sequenced was peripheral blood. These receptors came from a man aged 25 to 40 with COVID-19, enrolled during active disease. Both conserved end residues are part of each CDR3. D genes are given only for firm matches. Expanded clones are given a class, and other clones once, few, many or no size at all.

j_gene: TRBJ2-1
v_gene: TRBV11-2
d_gene: NA
abundance: NA
CDR3nt: TGTGCCAGCAGCCCGGCAGTAAATCGGGGTGAGCAGTTCTTC
CDR3aa: CASSPAVNRGEQFF

j_gene: TRBJ2-3
v_gene: TRBV19
d_gene: TRBD2
abundance: few
CDR3nt: TGTGCCAGTAGGTTATCCTCCGGGACTAGCGGTGCGGATACGCAGTATTTT
CDR3aa: CASRLSSGTSGADTQYF

j_gene: TRBJ2-7
v_gene: TRBV29-1
d_gene: TRBD2
abundance: NA
CDR3nt: TGCAGCCCACGACGAGGTAGCGGGAGGGGCGAGCAGTACTTC
CDR3aa: CSPRRGSGRGEQYF

j_gene: TRBJ2-3
v_gene: TRBV30
d_gene: NA
abundance: NA
CDR3nt: TGTGCCTGGAGTGTACAAGTGAATACGCAGTATTTT
CDR3aa: CAWSVQVNTQYF

j_gene: TRBJ2-4
v_gene: TRBV28
d_gene: TRBD1
abundance: NA
CDR3nt: TGTGCCAGCAGTTTCTACAGGGGGCTAGCCAAAAACATTCAGTACTTC
CDR3aa: CASSFYRGLAKNIQYF

j_gene: TRBJ2-5
v_gene: TRBV3-1/TRBV3-2
d_gene: NA
abundance: NA
CDR3nt: TGTGCCAGCAGCCAGCCAGGGGCGGAGACCCAGTACTTC
CDR3aa: CASSQPGAETQYF

j_gene: TRBJ2-7
v_gene: TRBV7-2
d_gene: NA
abundance: few
CDR3nt: TGTGCCAGCAGCTTACGGCAGGCGACCTACGAGCAGTACTTC
CDR3aa: CASSLRQATYEQYF

j_gene: TRBJ2-7
v_gene: TRBV18
d_gene: NA
abundance: NA
CDR3nt: TGTGCCAGCTCACCAGGAGGCGAGCAGTACTTC
CDR3aa: CASSPGGEQYF

j_gene: TRBJ2-5
v_gene: TRBV11-3
d_gene: TRBD1
abundance: NA
CDR3nt: TGTGCCAGCAGCTTAGGTGGACAGGGAATGACAGAGACCCAGTACTTC
CDR3aa: CASSLGGQGMTETQYF

j_gene: TRBJ2-3
v_gene: TRBV5-1
d_gene: TRBD1
abundance: NA
CDR3nt: TGCGCCAGCAGCTTTCCGGGACAGGGTGCCACAGATACGCAGTATTTT
CDR3aa: CASSFPGQGATDTQYF

j_gene: TRBJ2-1
v_gene: TRBV9
d_gene: TRBD1
abundance: NA
CDR3nt: TGTGCCAGCAGCCCTCGACAGGGGGCCTACAATGAGCAGTTCTTC
CDR3aa: CASSPRQGAYNEQFF

j_gene: TRBJ2-7
v_gene: TRBV11-1
d_gene: TRBD1
abundance: NA
CDR3nt: TGTGCCAGCAGCATATCCACAGGGACAGGGAGTAGTAAGCAGTACTTC
CDR3aa: CASSISTGTGSSKQYF

j_gene: TRBJ1-5
v_gene: TRBV30
d_gene: NA
abundance: once
CDR3nt: TGTGCCTGGAGTGAAGGAGGGTGGGGCAATCAGCCCCAGCATTTT
CDR3aa: CAWSEGGWGNQPQHF

j_gene: TRBJ1-2
v_gene: TRBV2
d_gene: TRBD1
abundance: NA
CDR3nt: TGTGCCAGCAGTGAAGCGGGACAGGGGGCGGGAGGCTACACCTTC
CDR3aa: CASSEAGQGAGGYTF

j_gene: TRBJ1-2
v_gene: TRBV28
d_gene: NA
abundance: NA
CDR3nt: TGTGCCAGCAGCCCAGGTTACTATGGCTACACCTTC
CDR3aa: CASSPGYYGYTF

j_gene: TRBJ2-7
v_gene: TRBV11-2
d_gene: TRBD2
abundance: NA
CDR3nt: TGTGCCAGCAGCCTAACTGGGACTAGCGGGAGGTACGAGCAGTACTTC
CDR3aa: CASSLTGTSGRYEQYF

j_gene: TRBJ1-2
v_gene: TRBV28
d_gene: NA
abundance: few
CDR3nt: TGTGCCAGCAGTTTATACCCGACAGTCTACACCTTC
CDR3aa: CASSLYPTVYTF

j_gene: TRBJ1-2
v_gene: TRBV5-6
d_gene: NA
abundance: NA
CDR3nt: TGTGCCAGCAGCTTGGGGGGCCTACGGGCAGCCGACTTCTATGGCTACACCTTC
CDR3aa: CASSLGGLRAADFYGYTF

j_gene: TRBJ2-1
v_gene: TRBV4-1
d_gene: TRBD2
abundance: NA
CDR3nt: TGCGCCAGCAGCCAAGATCAAGCGGGAGGCTACGATGAGCAGTTCTTC
CDR3aa: CASSQDQAGGYDEQFF

j_gene: TRBJ1-1
v_gene: TRBV5-1
d_gene: NA
abundance: NA
CDR3nt: TGCGCCAGCAGCCCAAACCATGACAGGTCAAACACTGAAGCTTTCTTT
CDR3aa: CASSPNHDRSNTEAFF

j_gene: TRBJ2-1
v_gene: TRBV19
d_gene: NA
abundance: few
CDR3nt: TGTGCCAGTTCAAGGGGTAGCGGCCACTCCTACAATGAGCAGTTCTTC
CDR3aa: CASSRGSGHSYNEQFF

j_gene: TRBJ2-1
v_gene: TRBV29-1
d_gene: NA
abundance: NA
CDR3nt: TGCAGCGTTTGGGGCAGGGGTAACCCGAGCTCCTACAATGAGCAGTTCTTC
CDR3aa: CSVWGRGNPSSYNEQFF